This passage covers 13 T cell receptor beta chains from one sample sequenced in a study of cytomegalovirus exposure and HLA in healthy donors. Profiled with immunoSEQ multiplex PCR; TCRdb holds only in-frame clones, not every one. The table records approximately 110,000 clones, roughly 90% of them present only once. The specimen sequenced was PBMCs. The receptors stem from a woman aged 18-35 years in good health and CMV-seronegative.

Turning to this clone: An end of the junction differs from the germline gene, which may be a read error. CDR3 sequence: CAWSLAEVNTGELFF. CDR3 DNA sequence: TGTGCTTGGAGCTTAGCGGAGGTGAACACCGGGGAGCTGTTTTTT. The rearrangement joins TRBV30 to TRBJ2-2; weak D call: TRBD2 (6 bases). The CDR3 extends over 15 amino acids. Germline CDR1 is GTSNPN and CDR2 is SVGIG (reference sequence).

This clone was counted only a few times. The chain has TRBV5-4 and TRBJ1-6; TRBD1 matches at 10 bases. CDR3 length: 15 amino acids. Trimming took 1 base from V and 9 from J; bases not matched to a gene: 4. CDR1 SGHNT and CDR2 YYREEE come from the germline V gene (reference sequence). CDR3 in amino acids: CASSLRDRGTSPLHF. The DNA of the CDR3 is TGTGCCAGCAGCTTGCGGGACAGGGGAACTTCACCCCTCCACTTT.

This clone was seen only once. The gene calls are TRBV27 and TRBJ2-7; 9 nucleotides align to TRBD1. Germline-derived CDR1 and CDR2 are MNHEY and SMNVEV (reference sequence). The length of the CDR3 is 15 residues. The trim removed 4 bases at V and 3 bases at J, leaving 7 bases unmatched. The CDR3 spells CASSSGDREGYEQYF. CDR3 coding DNA: TGTGCCAGCAGTTCCGGGGACAGGGAGGGCTACGAGCAGTACTTC.

The V and J genes are TRBV6-5 and TRBJ2-1; 10 bases map to TRBD1. The trim removed 0 bases at V and 7 bases at J, leaving 0 bases unmatched. Germline V gene data show CDR1 as MNHEY and CDR2 as SVGAGI. This CDR3 has 14 amino acids. This chain's CDR3 is CASSYSGQGNEQFF. Written as DNA, the CDR3 is TGTGCCAGCAGTTACTCGGGACAGGGGAATGAGCAGTTCTTC.

This chain links TRBV27 with TRBJ2-3; D call uncertain. The CDR3 extends over 15 amino acids. Trimming shortened V by 2 bases and J by 1 base, and 10 bases separated the two germline ends. Germline lookup yields CDR1 MNHEY and CDR2 SMNVEV (reference sequence). The CDR3 DNA reads as TGTGCCAGCAGTTTAATGTCACACGGCACAGATACGCAGTATTTT. Translating it yields CASSLMSHGTDTQYF.

The genes are TRBV6-1 and TRBJ1-6; possible D gene TRBD1, 5 bases. Per the germline V gene, CDR1 is MNHNS and CDR2 is SASEGT. This CDR3 region has 19 residues. V lost 0 bases to trimming and J lost 5 bases, with 20 bases between them. The CDR3 DNA sequence: TGTGCCAGCAGTGAAGCGGAACGAGTCCGGGGGTGGAATAATTCACCCCTCCACTTT. It translates to CASSEAERVRGWNNSPLHF.

This clone appeared a few times. This chain connects TRBV11-3 to TRBJ2-1; D gene uncertain. V dropped 5 bases and J dropped 4 bases, with 15 bases sitting between them. CDR1 and CDR2 from the germline V gene are SGHNT and YENEEA. The CDR3 loop spans 15 amino acids. The DNA for the CDR3 is TGTGCCAGCAGCCCCGGAGCGCGTTTTTACAATGAGCAGTTCTTC. Encoded protein: CASSPGARFYNEQFF.

The chain recombines TRBV6-5 with TRBJ1-2; D is perhaps TRBD1 (5 bases). Trimming shortened V by 0 bases and J by 4 bases, and 9 bases separated the two germline ends. CDR1 MNHEY and CDR2 SVGAGI come from the germline V gene. The CDR3 length is 14 residues. CDR3 DNA: TGTGCCAGCAGTTACTCGGGGGGAGTCTATGGCTACACCTTC. This sequence encodes CASSYSGGVYGYTF.

A single count supports this clone. The CDR3 DNA reads TGTGCCAGCAGCTTAGTGGCCAGCGGCCAAGAGACCCAGTACTTC. Translated: CASSLVASGQETQYF. V usage is TRBV7-9 and J usage is TRBJ2-5; perhaps TRBD2 as D (5 bases). V shed 1 base and J shed 1 base, with 10 bases lying between them. CDR3 length: 15 amino acids. Germline loops: CDR1 SEHNR, CDR2 FQNEAQ (reference sequence).

The rearrangement joins TRBV5-1 to TRBJ2-7; a weak D match, TRBD1 (5 bases). V lost 0 bases, J lost 4 bases, and 14 bases lay in between. Germline V gene sequence: CDR1 SGHRS, CDR2 YFSETQ. CDR3 size: 15 residues. The CDR3 bases are TGCGCCAGCAGCTTGGCCGTTGGGGCAGTGTACGAGCAGTACTTC. It specifies CASSLAVGAVYEQYF.

The chain recombines TRBV5-1 with TRBJ2-5; 7 positions agree with TRBD1. The CDR3 consists of 15 residues. CDR1 and CDR2 from the germline V gene are SGHRS and YFSETQ. The V segment lost 4 bases and the J segment 2 bases; nucleotides outside the gene matches: 8. CDR3 amino acids: CASSPPGTAQETQYF. The CDR3 bases are TGCGCCAGCAGCCCACCGGGGACAGCGCAAGAGACCCAGTACTTC.

The genes are TRBV14 and TRBJ2-2; D possibly corresponds to TRBD1 (5 bases). The CDR3 length is 18 residues. Germline-derived CDR1 and CDR2 are SGHDN and FVKESK. V was shortened by 0 bases and J by 2 bases, with 16 bases between the two germline ends. The CDR3, as DNA: TGTGCCAGCAGCCAAGATATGAGAGCTCGGACAAACACCGGGGAGCTGTTTTTT. Translating gives CASSQDMRARTNTGELFF.

This sequence joins TRBV11-2 and TRBJ2-3; 13 bases match TRBD2. The germline CDR1 and CDR2 sequences are SGHAT and FQNNGV. The CDR3 is made up of 16 amino acids. Trimming cost V 5 bases and J 4 bases; bases outside gene matches: 6. For the CDR3, the DNA is TGTGCCAGCAGCACACTAGCGGGAGGGCCTGCAGATACGCAGTATTTT. This gives the protein CASSTLAGGPADTQYF.